These 3 T cell receptor beta chains originate from one sample sequenced in a study of blood T cell repertoires in COVID-19. TCRdb keeps only in-frame clones here, not all; method: immunoSEQ multiplex PCR. This sample has 150,000 to 200,000 clones, with over 75% found just once. Material: PBMCs or T cells enriched from blood (not recorded which). The receptors here all came from a man in his fifties or sixties who had recovered from COVID-19.

This rearrangement joins TRBV12-3 or TRBV12-4 to TRBJ2-7; tentative D call: TRBD2 (5 bases). There are 13 residues in the CDR3. Trimming cost V 7 bases and J 6 bases, with 16 bases left between them. CDR3 residues: CASTPYGESEQYF. For the CDR3, the DNA is TGTGCCAGCACTCCCTACGGGGAATCCGAGCAGTACTTC.

This chain uses TRBV28 with TRBJ2-7, with a possible D match to TRBD1 (6 bases). CDR3 length: 13 amino acids. The germline gives CDR1 MDHEN, CDR2 SYDVKM. The ends were cut back, 6 bases at V and 1 base at J, with 10 bases in the middle. CDR3 region: CASSRGRSYEQYF. CDR3 sequence (DNA): TGTGCCAGCAGCAGGGGCAGGTCCTACGAGCAGTACTTC.

This clone appeared a single time. The J gene is TRBJ2-1, the V gene TRBV27, with 10 positions matching TRBD2. Germline values: CDR1 MNHEY, CDR2 SMNVEV (reference sequence). This CDR3 is built from 19 residues. The J segment lost 4 bases and the V segment lost 2 bases, leaving 14 bases of the junction unmatched. CDR3 sequence reads: CASSLGLAGAQHRYNEQFF. The CDR3 region has the DNA TGTGCCAGCAGTTTAGGGCTAGCGGGAGCCCAACACAGATACAATGAGCAGTTCTTC.